One sample yielded the 17 T cell receptor beta chains listed below, sequenced in a study of cytomegalovirus exposure and HLA in healthy donors. Primers included in the PCR were 60 Vbeta and 13 Jbeta primers. Libraries were prepared by immunoSEQ multiplex PCR; TCRdb keeps only in-frame clonotypes and omits some of them. Of about 200,000 clones in the sample, around 78% were seen once. Source material: PBMCs. All receptors derive from a young man in good health and CMV-seronegative.

CDR3 sequence reads: CASSSRGSPYEQYF. Written as DNA, the CDR3 is TGTGCCAGCAGTTCCAGGGGAAGTCCCTACGAGCAGTACTTC. The gene calls are TRBV6-1 and TRBJ2-7; a weak D match, TRBD1 (6 bases). Trimming removed 5 bases at V and 2 bases at J, with 13 bases between. This CDR3 has 14 residues. Germline V lookup: CDR1 MNHNS, CDR2 SASEGT.

The table lists this clone with a few counts. The chain has TRBV15 and TRBJ2-7; 8 positions match TRBD1. Unmatched junction bases numbered 6, after V lost 5 bases and J lost 3 bases. The CDR3 length is 14 residues. Per the germline V gene, CDR1 is LNHNV and CDR2 is YYDKDF (reference sequence). CDR3 DNA: TGTGCCACCAGCTTCGGCGGACAGGGCTACGAGCAGTACTTC. It is translated as CATSFGGQGYEQYF.

The chain links TRBV5-4 to TRBJ2-5; D possibly corresponds to TRBD1 (6 bases). Trimming cost V 4 bases and J 5 bases, with 12 bases left between them. The CDR3 runs 13 residues. Per germline, CDR1 SGHNT and CDR2 YYREEE (reference sequence). The CDR3 loop is CASSPQGRETQYF. In DNA, the CDR3 is TGTGCCAGCAGCCCACAGGGAAGGGAGACCCAGTACTTC.

This chain connects TRBV19 to TRBJ2-5; TRBD2 is a possible D gene (7 bases). Trimming took 3 bases from V and 5 from J, leaving 10 bases between them. This CDR3 has 13 residues. Germline lookup yields CDR1 LNHDA and CDR2 SQIVND (reference sequence). The CDR3 nucleotides read TGTGCCAGTAGTATGCGGGGGCCGGAGACCCAGTACTTC. Translating it yields CASSMRGPETQYF. Drawing the rest from reference TRBV19 and TRBJ2-5, the complete variable domain is DGGITQSPKYLFRKEGQNVTLSCEQNLNHDAMYWYRQDPGQGLRLIYYSQIVNDFQKGDIAEGYSVSREKKESFPLTVTSAQKNPTAFYLCASSMRGPETQYFGPGTRLLVL.

J is TRBJ2-7 and V is TRBV5-1, with 7 bases lining up with TRBD2. This CDR3 comprises 15 residues. Trimming removed 4 bases from V and 4 bases from J; junction bases left unmatched: 11. Looked up from germline, CDR1 is SGHRS and CDR2 is YFSETQ. CDR3 protein: CASSPTPGTTYEQYF. Written as DNA, the CDR3 is TGCGCCAGCAGCCCTACCCCCGGGACTACATACGAGCAGTACTTC.

The CDR3 nucleotides read TGTGCCAGCAGCTTAACGGGCGGGTACGAGCAGTACTTC. Residues: CASSLTGGYEQYF. This sequence joins TRBV7-8 and TRBJ2-7, with a possible D match to TRBD2 (5 bases). Germline V gene sequence: CDR1 SGHVS, CDR2 FQNEAQ. Trimming removed 2 bases at V and 4 bases at J, with 9 bases between. This CDR3 has 13 amino acids.

This clone was seen more than once but under ten times. CDR3 sequence (DNA): TGTGCCAGCAAGTTGGAGGGCGCCTACAATGAGCAGTTCTTC. This encodes CASKLEGAYNEQFF. This chain joins TRBV2 and TRBJ2-1, with a weak D call TRBD2 (6 bases). The CDR3 has 14 amino acids. Germline V lookup: CDR1 SNHLY, CDR2 FYNNEI. The V end lost 7 bases, the J end lost 2 bases, and 12 bases lay between the germline ends.

As concerns this clone: This sample includes further DNA sequences coding for the same CDR3. The DNA of the CDR3 is TGTGCCAGCAGTGAGCTTGAGAGGGGACTAGCGGGTAGCCAAGAGACCCAGTACTTC. Translation gives CASSELERGLAGSQETQYF. The chain employs TRBV2 and TRBJ2-5; 12 nucleotides match TRBD2. The trim removed 3 bases at V and 1 base at J, leaving 12 bases unmatched. This CDR3 contains 19 residues. The germline gives CDR1 SNHLY, CDR2 FYNNEI. The full variable domain, completed using reference TRBV2 and TRBJ2-5, is EPEVTQTPSHQVTQMGQEVILRCVPISNHLYFYWYRQILGQKVEFLVSFYNNEISEKSEIFDDQFSVERPDGSNFTLKIRSTKLEDSAMYFCASSELERGLAGSQETQYFGPGTRLLVL.

The J gene is TRBJ1-1, the V gene TRBV11-2, with 8 bases fitting TRBD1. Germline-derived CDR1 and CDR2 are SGHAT and FQNNGV. There are 14 residues in the CDR3. V was pared by 1 base and J by 6 bases, with 4 bases of the junction left unmatched. The CDR3 sequence is CASSLAGGLAEAFF. DNA for the CDR3: TGTGCCAGCAGCTTAGCAGGGGGCCTCGCTGAAGCTTTCTTT.

V is TRBV15 and J is TRBJ2-1, with TRBD2 matching 13 bases. The germline V gene encodes CDR1 LNHNV and CDR2 YYDKDF (reference sequence). The CDR3 loop spans 17 amino acids. V shed 3 bases and J 4 bases; nucleotides not matched to a gene: 6. This CDR3 is CATSRGPGLAGYNEQFF. The CDR3, as DNA: TGTGCCACCAGCAGGGGACCGGGACTAGCGGGGTACAATGAGCAGTTCTTC.

This chain links TRBV14 with TRBJ1-1, with D perhaps TRBD1 (5 bases). The V end lost 1 base, the J end lost 8 bases, and 11 bases lay between the germline ends. Germline CDR1 is SGHDN and CDR2 is FVKESK. This CDR3 has 13 amino acids. As DNA, the CDR3 is TGTGCCAGCAGCCAAGGGTGGGGGAGGGAAGCTTTCTTT. It specifies CASSQGWGREAFF.

The chain combines TRBV6-5 with TRBJ1-1; 7 bases align to TRBD1. CDR3 length equals 14 residues. Germline values: CDR1 MNHEY, CDR2 SVGAGI. The V segment lost 6 bases and the J segment 1 base; nucleotides outside the gene matches: 5. The CDR3 region has the DNA TGTGCCAGCAGACCGGACAGGAGGAACACTGAAGCTTTCTTT. Amino acids: CASRPDRRNTEAFF.

This chain joins TRBV2 and TRBJ2-3; the match to TRBD2 covers 11 bases. This CDR3 spans 14 amino acids. Germline CDR1 and CDR2: SNHLY and FYNNEI. Unmatched junction bases numbered 3, after V lost 6 bases and J lost 4 bases. The CDR3 loop reads CASSLLAGADTQYF. CDR3 in DNA: TGTGCCAGCAGCCTACTAGCGGGAGCAGATACGCAGTATTTT.

The rearrangement links TRBV29-1 to TRBJ2-5, with TRBD1 matching 10 bases. V gave up 6 bases and J gave up 5 bases; unmatched junction bases: 6. This CDR3 has 13 amino acids. The germline gives CDR1 SQVTM, CDR2 ANQGSEA. The DNA of the CDR3 is TGCAGCGTAGGACAGGGGGTGTGGGAGACCCAGTACTTC. Translation gives CSVGQGVWETQYF.

This chain connects TRBV14 to TRBJ2-3; 8 bases align to TRBD1. CDR3 length: 17 amino acids. Germline V CDR1 and CDR2: SGHDN, FVKESK. J was trimmed by 1 base and V by 3 bases; bases with no gene match: 9. DNA of the CDR3: TGTGCCAGCAGCCAGACAAGGGGACAGGCGCGCACAGATACGCAGTATTTT. Protein sequence: CASSQTRGQARTDTQYF.

The chain is built from TRBV5-1 and TRBJ2-7, with D perhaps TRBD2 (5 bases). Germline V gene sequence: CDR1 SGHRS, CDR2 YFSETQ. The V end was cut by 0 bases, the J end by 2 bases, with 9 bases between. The CDR3 sequence is 14 residues long. The CDR3 here is CASSLASGTYEQYF. The CDR3 nucleotides read TGCGCCAGCAGCTTGGCTTCGGGGACCTACGAGCAGTACTTC.

This rearrangement joins TRBV10-3 to TRBJ2-7; 10 nucleotides align to TRBD1. Germline V gene lookup returns CDR1 ENHRY and CDR2 SYGVKD. The CDR3 extends over 13 amino acids. V was pared by 6 bases and J by 6 bases, with 5 bases of the junction left unmatched. CDR3 in amino acids: CAIRGQGGPEQYF. Here the CDR3 DNA reads TGTGCCATCAGAGGACAGGGGGGGCCCGAGCAGTACTTC.